These 31 T cell receptor beta chains originate from one sample sequenced in a study of shared clonotypes between healthy human individuals. Profiled with immunoSEQ multiplex PCR; TCRdb holds only in-frame clones, not every one. Of some 240,000 clones in the sample, 50% to 75% were seen once. Input material: memory CD4+ T cells sorted from blood. Specified subset: CD45RA-negative fraction. The receptor source for this set is a man aged 25 to 45 in good health.

This clone was detected once. The chain employs TRBV5-5 and TRBJ1-1; unclear D gene. V dropped 0 bases and J dropped 2 bases, with 14 bases sitting between them. Germline V gene data show CDR1 as SGHKS and CDR2 as YYEKEE (reference sequence). The CDR3 spans 16 residues. The CDR3 protein is CASSLDRAHLNTEAFF. CDR3 coding DNA: TGTGCCAGCAGCTTGGATAGGGCGCACTTAAACACTGAAGCTTTCTTT. The variable domain in full, with the rest retrieved from reference TRBV5-5 and TRBJ1-1, is DAGVTQSPTHLIKTRGQQVTLRCSPISGHKSVSWYQQVLGQGPQFIFQYYEKEERGRGNFPDRFSARQFPNYSSELNVNALLLGDSALYLCASSLDRAHLNTEAFFGQGTRLTVV.

The chain combines TRBV27 with TRBJ2-7; D unresolved. The length of the CDR3 is 11 residues. The germline V and J ends were trimmed by 6 bases and 6 bases, with 9 bases remaining between them. The V gene's germline CDR1 is MNHEY and CDR2 SMNVEV (reference sequence). CDR3 nucleotides: TGTGCCAGCAGGACTCTCTCCGAGCAGTACTTC. Encoded protein: CASRTLSEQYF.

This clone was observed a single time. The chain carries TRBV5-8 and TRBJ1-1; 10 bases fit TRBD1. CDR3 length: 17 amino acids. CDR1 is SGHTS, CDR2 YDEGEE, per germline. After removal of 3 bases from V and 0 bases from J, the junction contained 8 bases not matched to a gene. In DNA, the CDR3 is TGTGCCAGCAGCTCCCCCCGGGACAGGGGAATGAACACTGAAGCTTTCTTT. Residues: CASSSPRDRGMNTEAFF.

The chain is built from TRBV15 and TRBJ2-7; D perhaps matches TRBD2 (6 bases). This CDR3 has 15 amino acids. Germline loops: CDR1 LNHNV, CDR2 YYDKDF (reference sequence). Trimming shortened V by 2 bases and J by 7 bases, and 18 bases separated the two germline ends. As DNA, the CDR3 is TGTGCCACCAGCAGATCTACCGGGACTCTTGAAGAGCAGTACTTC. Its protein product is CATSRSTGTLEEQYF.

The chain links TRBV5-4 to TRBJ2-5; 8 nucleotides match TRBD1. This CDR3 is built from 14 residues. V shed 4 bases, J shed 2 bases, and the junction held 4 bases outside the gene matches. Germline assignment: CDR1 SGHNT and CDR2 YYREEE (reference sequence). The CDR3 region has the DNA TGTGCCAGCAGCGTATGGACAGGGCAAGAGACCCAGTACTTC. It translates to CASSVWTGQETQYF.

The chain couples TRBV7-2 to TRBJ2-4; 8 positions agree with TRBD2. The J segment lost 5 bases and the V segment lost 5 bases, leaving 2 bases of the junction unmatched. The CDR3 is made up of 13 amino acids. Germline-derived CDR1 and CDR2 are SGHTA and FQGNSA. CDR3 sequence: CASSQLAENIQYF. CDR3 sequence (DNA): TGTGCCAGCAGCCAACTAGCGGAAAACATTCAGTACTTC.

The chain has TRBV7-9 and TRBJ2-1; 9 bases are shared with TRBD2. CDR1 is SEHNR, CDR2 FQNEAQ, per germline (reference sequence). V was clipped by 5 bases and J by 6 bases; unmatched bases: 11. The CDR3 length is 16 residues. This CDR3 is CASSPVSGREGNEQFF. CDR3 nucleotide sequence: TGTGCCAGCAGCCCAGTTTCCGGGCGGGAGGGCAATGAGCAGTTCTTC.

This chain joins TRBV4-2 and TRBJ2-2, with TRBD1 identical over 9 bases. The CDR3 runs to 18 residues. Germline lookup yields CDR1 LGHNA and CDR2 YNFKEQ. Losses at the gene ends were 2 bases for V and 1 base for J; bases not matched to a gene: 8. The CDR3 spells CASSQRPGTGLNTGELFF. The CDR3 region has the DNA TGTGCCAGCAGCCAACGTCCCGGGACAGGGTTGAACACCGGGGAGCTGTTTTTT.

The chain carries TRBV6-5 and TRBJ1-2, with 9 bases aligning to TRBD1. The CDR3 loop spans 14 amino acids. Losses at the gene ends were 8 bases for V and 8 bases for J; bases not matched to a gene: 12. Germline V gives CDR1 MNHEY, CDR2 SVGAGI. The CDR3: CASGGKQGAGGYTF. The CDR3 region has the DNA TGTGCCAGCGGGGGGAAACAGGGGGCGGGAGGCTACACCTTC.

The chain recombines TRBV7-6 with TRBJ2-1, with 8 bases fitting TRBD1. This CDR3 has 18 residues. CDR1 is SGHVS and CDR2 is FNYEAQ in the germline V gene. Trimming took 5 bases from V and 4 from J; bases not matched to a gene: 16. CDR3 DNA sequence: TGTGCCAGCAGCCTCCAGATAAAACAGGGGGGTATTTACAATGAGCAGTTCTTC. Translated: CASSLQIKQGGIYNEQFF.

This chain connects TRBV7-2 to TRBJ2-5; TRBD2 matches 10 bases. The V gene's germline CDR1 is SGHTA and CDR2 FQGNSA. Trimming cost V 2 bases and J 4 bases; bases outside gene matches: 4. CDR3 length: 15 amino acids. The CDR3 sequence is CASSLSSGRSETQYF. Written as DNA, the CDR3 is TGTGCCAGCAGCTTAAGTAGCGGGAGGTCAGAGACCCAGTACTTC. The full variable domain, its missing parts supplied by reference TRBV7-2 and TRBJ2-5, is GAGVSQSPSNKVTEKGKDVELRCDPISGHTALYWYRQSLGQGLEFLIYFQGNSAPDKSGLPSDRFSAERTGGSVSTLTIQRTQQEDSAVYLCASSLSSGRSETQYFGPGTRLLVL.

The CDR3 DNA reads as TGTGCCAGCAGCTTGGGACTAGCGGGAGAGGAGACCCAGTACTTC. Encoded protein: CASSLGLAGEETQYF. This chain joins TRBV11-1 and TRBJ2-5; 14 bases align to TRBD2. CDR1 is SGHAT, CDR2 FQDESV, per germline (reference sequence). V shed 3 bases, J shed 5 bases, and the junction held 2 bases outside the gene matches. CDR3 length equals 15 residues. Full variable domain (missing parts from reference TRBV11-1 and TRBJ2-5): EAEVAQSPRYKITEKSQAVAFWCDPISGHATLYWYRQILGQGPELLVQFQDESVVDDSQLPKDRFSAERLKGVDSTLKIQPAELGDSAMYLCASSLGLAGEETQYFGPGTRLLVL.

This sequence joins TRBV4-3 and TRBJ2-5, with 7 bases lining up with TRBD1. Per the germline V gene, CDR1 is LGHNA and CDR2 is YSLEER. The CDR3 totals 15 residues. With V trimmed by 3 bases and J by 2 bases, 6 bases remained unmatched. CDR3: CASSHKQGLQETQYF. In DNA form, the CDR3 reads TGCGCCAGCAGCCACAAACAGGGGCTTCAAGAGACCCAGTACTTC.

V usage is TRBV5-1 and J usage is TRBJ2-3, with 7 bases matching TRBD2. CDR1 and CDR2 (germline): SGHRS, YFSETQ. The CDR3 length is 16 residues. V lost 4 bases to trimming and J lost 6 bases; unmatched junction nucleotides: 14. The CDR3 nucleotides are TGCGCCAGCAGCCGCCAACCGGGCGGGAGTAGTGATACGCAGTATTTT. Translation: CASSRQPGGSSDTQYF.

The chain employs TRBV11-1 and TRBJ2-7, with TRBD1 identical over 7 bases. The CDR3 contains 14 residues. Germline V CDR1 and CDR2: SGHAT, FQDESV (reference sequence). Trimming took 6 bases from V and 5 from J; bases not matched to a gene: 10. The CDR3 region has the DNA TGTGCCAGCAGGGGGACAGAGTCCCCCCACGAGCAGTACTTC. It codes for CASRGTESPHEQYF.

J is TRBJ2-4 and V is TRBV6-1; D gene unclear. Germline lookup yields CDR1 MNHNS and CDR2 SASEGT. The CDR3 is 15 residues long. Trimming left V 8 bases short and J 7 bases short, with 21 bases between. The CDR3 reads CASRSIPPQGNIQYF. The CDR3, as DNA: TGTGCCAGCCGCTCCATCCCCCCCCAAGGGAACATTCAGTACTTC.

This clone occurred a few times. V is TRBV14 and J is TRBJ2-2; the D call may be TRBD1 or TRBD2 (6 bases each). Germline CDR1 is SGHDN and CDR2 is FVKESK. Trimming removed 6 bases from V and 6 bases from J, with 17 bases in between. The CDR3 is 15 amino acids. The CDR3 loop reads CASSPVGGKPGELFF. The DNA of the CDR3 is TGTGCCAGCAGTCCCGTGGGGGGCAAGCCCGGGGAGCTGTTTTTT. Full variable domain (rest looked up from reference TRBV14 and TRBJ2-2): EAGVTQFPSHSVIEKGQTVTLRCDPISGHDNLYWYRRVMGKEIKFLLHFVKESKQDESGMPNNRFLAERTGGTYSTLKVQPAELEDSGVYFCASSPVGGKPGELFFGEGSRLTVL.

The rearrangement uses TRBV25-1 and TRBJ2-2, with 7 nucleotides matching TRBD1. This CDR3 contains 15 residues. CDR1 and CDR2 from the germline V gene are MGHDK and SYGVNS. J gave up 2 bases and V 4 bases, and 4 bases lay outside the gene matches. CDR3 sequence: CASSVTGVNTGELFF. CDR3 sequence (DNA): TGTGCCAGCAGTGTAACAGGGGTTAACACCGGGGAGCTGTTTTTT.

This clone has only one observation. V and J are TRBV28 and TRBJ2-1; 13 bases agree with TRBD2. Trimming cost V 5 bases and J 9 bases; bases outside gene matches: 13. CDR3 length: 17 amino acids. CDR1 and CDR2 from the germline V gene are MDHEN and SYDVKM. In nucleotides, the CDR3 is TGTGCCAGCAGTAAATACACTGGACTAGCGGGAGTGGGTGAGCAGTTCTTC. Amino acid sequence: CASSKYTGLAGVGEQFF.

A word on this clone: This clone may be a read error of a much larger clone one base away. The chain joins TRBV7-2 to TRBJ1-1; TRBD1 might be the D (5 bases). Germline V CDR1 and CDR2: SGHTA, FQGNSA. There are 14 residues in the CDR3. V lost 0 bases to trimming and J lost 5 bases, with 10 bases between them. CDR3 protein: CTSSLAAQGTEAFF. CDR3 sequence (DNA): TGTACCAGCAGCTTAGCAGCGCAGGGAACTGAAGCTTTCTTT.

The chain joins TRBV5-5 to TRBJ2-7; 11 bases agree with TRBD2. Looked up from germline, CDR1 is SGHKS and CDR2 is YYEKEE (reference sequence). V lost 0 bases and J lost 4; bases outside the gene matches: 6. The CDR3 is made up of 16 amino acids. CDR3 amino acids: CASSLGLAGSLYEQYF. CDR3 DNA: TGTGCCAGCAGCTTGGGACTAGCGGGAAGTCTATACGAGCAGTACTTC.

The sample holds a few counts of this clone. The chain is built from TRBV29-1 and TRBJ1-2; 9 bases agree with TRBD1. J was trimmed by 6 bases and V by 8 bases; bases with no gene match: 10. CDR1 is SQVTM, CDR2 ANQGSEA, per germline. The CDR3 covers 13 residues. This CDR3 is CSIYPGTGNGYTF. CDR3 DNA sequence: TGCAGCATCTACCCGGGGACAGGGAATGGCTACACCTTC.

J is TRBJ1-2 and V is TRBV7-9, with a tentative D call TRBD1 (5 bases). V was shortened by 5 bases and J by 7 bases, with 17 bases between the two germline ends. The CDR3 runs to 14 residues. In germline, CDR1 is SEHNR, CDR2 FQNEAQ (reference sequence). The CDR3 reads CASSPLSPQGGYTF. The CDR3 DNA sequence: TGTGCCAGCAGCCCCCTTTCCCCTCAGGGTGGCTACACCTTC.

The chain carries TRBV5-6 and TRBJ2-2, with D unresolved. Trimming removed 2 bases from V and 6 bases from J, with 8 bases in between. The germline V gene has CDR1 SGHDT and CDR2 YYEEEE. This CDR3 is 13 amino acids long. DNA of the CDR3: TGTGCCAGCAGCTTTTCCCGGTCCGGGGAGCTGTTTTTT. As protein: CASSFSRSGELFF.

This chain joins TRBV6-1 and TRBJ1-2; D uncertain. There are 14 residues in the CDR3. Trimming cost V 0 bases and J 7 bases, with 12 bases left between them. The germline V gene encodes CDR1 MNHNS and CDR2 SASEGT. CDR3 sequence (DNA): TGTGCCAGCAGTGAAGCCTCCTGGGGTTCTGGCTACACCTTC. Translation gives CASSEASWGSGYTF.

The genes are TRBV27 and TRBJ2-5; tentatively, D is TRBD1 (6 bases). The CDR3 sequence is 14 residues long. V dropped 7 bases and J dropped 3 bases, with 15 bases sitting between them. CDR1 and CDR2 (germline): MNHEY, SMNVEV (reference sequence). CDR3 DNA sequence: TGTGCCAGCACCTCCCTGCGGACAGAAGAGACCCAGTACTTC. It codes for CASTSLRTEETQYF.

The chain carries TRBV19 and TRBJ2-5; unclear D gene. Germline V gives CDR1 LNHDA, CDR2 SQIVND (reference sequence). Between the trimmed V and J ends, which lost 6 bases and 4 bases, there was a span of 15 bases. The CDR3 covers 14 residues. The CDR3 here is CASRRNLWAETQYF. In nucleotides, the CDR3 is TGTGCCAGTAGGCGCAACCTGTGGGCAGAGACCCAGTACTTC.

A single count supports this clone. V and J are TRBV5-6 and TRBJ2-3; 8 bases agree with TRBD1. The CDR3 runs to 16 residues. Germline trimming cut 4 bases from V and 3 bases from J; bases unmatched to any gene: 10. Germline V lookup: CDR1 SGHDT, CDR2 YYEEEE. This CDR3 reads CASSHRGRGPTDTQYF. CDR3 nucleotides: TGTGCCAGCAGCCACCGGGGCAGGGGGCCGACAGATACGCAGTATTTT.

The V and J genes are TRBV5-8 and TRBJ1-5; possible D gene TRBD1, 5 bases. Germline values: CDR1 SGHTS, CDR2 YDEGEE. The CDR3 covers 15 residues. V was trimmed by 5 bases and J by 0 bases, leaving 12 bases between them. This CDR3 reads CASSHWGVSNQPQHF. CDR3 nucleotides: TGTGCCAGCAGTCATTGGGGGGTTAGCAATCAGCCCCAGCATTTT.

This clone turned up a few times. The chain joins TRBV29-1 to TRBJ2-2; D ambiguous. V dropped 8 bases and J dropped 5 bases, with 0 bases sitting between them. Germline values: CDR1 SQVTM, CDR2 ANQGSEA. The CDR3 sequence is 8 residues long. In nucleotides, the CDR3 is TGCAGCACCGGGGAGCTGTTTTTT. Translation gives CSTGELFF.

The rearrangement uses TRBV11-2 and TRBJ2-1, with 7 bases identical to TRBD2. Looked up from germline, CDR1 is SGHAT and CDR2 is FQNNGV. V was pared by 5 bases and J by 5 bases, with 3 bases of the junction left unmatched. The length of the CDR3 is 13 residues. Written as DNA, the CDR3 is TGTGCCAGCAGCACGCGGGAGAACAATGAGCAGTTCTTC. Protein sequence: CASSTRENNEQFF.